The 32 T cell receptor beta chains below were found in one sample sequenced in a study of neoadjuvant anti-PD-1 for oral cavity cancer. The time point: after neoadjuvant nivolumab, at surgical resection. Profiled with immunoSEQ multiplex PCR; TCRdb holds only in-frame clones, not every one. This sample has 9,500 to 15,000 clones, with over 55% found just once. Sequences were derived from PBMCs, sampled after nivolumab (anti-PD-1) treatment. These receptor sequences come from a person aged 35 to 85 with oral cavity squamous cell carcinoma.

This rearrangement joins TRBV11-2 to TRBJ2-2; D may match TRBD1 or TRBD2 (5 bases each). The germline gives CDR1 SGHAT, CDR2 FQNNGV. The CDR3 is 16 amino acids. Trimming removed 5 bases from V and 4 bases from J, with 17 bases in between. The DNA for the CDR3 is TGTGCCAGCAGCAGAACCCTCGGGGCCGCCACCGGGGAGCTGTTTTTT. This translates into CASSRTLGAATGELFF.

CDR3 bases: TGCGCCAGCAGCTTGGAGATGGCGACCGAGCAGTACTTC. It codes for CASSLEMATEQYF. The V call is TRBV5-1, the J call TRBJ2-7; D not resolved. Germline CDR1 SGHRS, CDR2 YFSETQ. Trimming took off 0 bases at V and 6 bases at J, with 10 bases between the two ends. The CDR3 sequence is 13 residues long.

In nucleotides, the CDR3 is TGTGCCAGCAGCCTTCGGACTAGCGGGGGGCCTTACAATGAGCAGTTCTTC. Amino acids: CASSLRTSGGPYNEQFF. The V call is TRBV9, the J call TRBJ2-1, with 14 bases lining up with TRBD2. Germline-derived CDR1 and CDR2 are SGDLS and YYNGEE. The CDR3 totals 17 residues. J was trimmed by 4 bases and V by 4 bases; bases with no gene match: 7.

The chain recombines TRBV9 with TRBJ1-1; D unresolved. V lost 4 bases to trimming and J lost 3 bases, with 7 bases between them. Looked up from germline, CDR1 is SGDLS and CDR2 is YYNGEE. The CDR3 contains 12 residues. CDR3 coding DNA: TGTGCCAGCAGCCAGCGGGACACTGAAGCTTTCTTT. This gives the protein CASSQRDTEAFF. The entire variable domain, with the rest obtained from reference TRBV9 and TRBJ1-1, is as follows: DSGVTQTPKHLITATGQRVTLRCSPRSGDLSVYWYQQSLDQGLQFLIQYYNGEERAKGNILERFSAQQFPDLHSELNLSSLELGDSALYFCASSQRDTEAFFGQGTRLTVV.

In this sample, this clone turned up once. The chain employs TRBV6-5 and TRBJ1-1, with 10 bases fitting TRBD1. CDR3 length: 14 amino acids. V shed 2 bases, J shed 12 bases, and the junction held 9 bases outside the gene matches. Looked up from germline, CDR1 is MNHEY and CDR2 is SVGAGI. Written as DNA, the CDR3 is TGTGCCAGCAGTTACCGAGGACAGGGGGGGATTTCTTTCTTT. Translation gives CASSYRGQGGISFF.

This chain uses TRBV2 with TRBJ1-6; D call uncertain. The CDR3 consists of 16 residues. The germline CDR1 and CDR2 sequences are SNHLY and FYNNEI. V lost 8 bases and J 4 bases, leaving 18 bases between the germline ends. CDR3 sequence reads: CASEGAEGGYNSPLHF. The CDR3 DNA follows: TGTGCCAGCGAGGGAGCTGAAGGCGGGTATAATTCACCCCTCCACTTT.

J is TRBJ2-1 and V is TRBV10-3; a weak D match, TRBD2 (6 bases). Trimming pared 0 bases from V and 0 bases from J, leaving 18 bases between. Germline CDR1 is ENHRY and CDR2 is SYGVKD. This CDR3 region has 19 residues. The CDR3 is CAISESIILAPDSYNEQFF. The CDR3 DNA is TGTGCCATCAGTGAGTCGATTATCCTAGCGCCCGACTCCTACAATGAGCAGTTCTTC.

V usage is TRBV4-1 and J usage is TRBJ1-5, with 9 bases identical to TRBD1. This CDR3 contains 15 residues. Germline V gives CDR1 MGHRA, CDR2 YSYEKL. Unmatched junction bases numbered 2, after V lost 1 base and J lost 4 bases. This CDR3 is CASSQGGQGNQPQHF. Written as DNA, the CDR3 is TGCGCCAGCAGCCAAGGGGGACAGGGAAATCAGCCCCAGCATTTT.

This rearrangement joins TRBV7-9 to TRBJ2-1, with D tentatively TRBD2 (6 bases). CDR1 SEHNR and CDR2 FQNEAQ come from the germline V gene (reference sequence). With 5 bases removed from V and 5 bases from J, the gap between germline ends came to 16 bases. The CDR3 has 15 residues. CDR3 residues: CASSPRVADDNEQFF. The CDR3 region has the DNA TGTGCCAGCAGCCCCCGGGTAGCGGATGACAATGAGCAGTTCTTC.

The chain is built from TRBV4-1 and TRBJ2-3; 9 nucleotides align to TRBD2. V shed 1 base and J 4 bases; nucleotides not matched to a gene: 9. Germline lookup yields CDR1 MGHRA and CDR2 YSYEKL. The CDR3 has 17 residues. This CDR3 reads CASSQGRGGAGADTQYF. CDR3 coding DNA: TGCGCCAGCAGCCAAGGACGCGGGGGGGCCGGAGCAGATACGCAGTATTTT.

This clone was observed once. This chain connects TRBV5-6 to TRBJ2-4, with a weak D call TRBD1 (6 bases). CDR3 size: 14 residues. Trimming cost V 1 base and J 8 bases, with 13 bases left between them. The germline V gene has CDR1 SGHDT and CDR2 YYEEEE. Here the CDR3 reads CASSLQGRRDIQYF. The CDR3 coding sequence is TGTGCCAGCAGCTTGCAGGGGCGCAGAGACATTCAGTACTTC.

The chain has TRBV29-1 and TRBJ2-7; D not resolved. CDR3 length: 12 amino acids. Trimming shortened V by 5 bases and J by 1 base, and 9 bases separated the two germline ends. CDR1 is SQVTM, CDR2 ANQGSEA, per germline. In DNA, the CDR3 is TGCAGCGTTTTAGGCAGATCCTACGAGCAGTACTTC. Its translation: CSVLGRSYEQYF.

The CDR3 bases are TGTGCCAGCGTTCGGGGGGAGACTAATGAAAAACTGTTTTTT. This encodes CASVRGETNEKLFF. The V gene is TRBV6-1, the J gene TRBJ1-4; TRBD1 is a possible D gene (5 bases). CDR1 is MNHNS and CDR2 is SASEGT in the germline V gene. CDR3 length: 14 residues. The V end lost 8 bases, the J end lost 2 bases, and 12 bases lay between the germline ends.

The chain combines TRBV5-5 with TRBJ1-5; D gene ambiguous. The CDR3 spans 14 residues. Trimming cost V 6 bases and J 4 bases, with 14 bases left between them. Germline CDR1 reads SGHKS; CDR2 reads YYEKEE (reference sequence). In nucleotides, the CDR3 is TGTGCCAGCACCACCGGCGGGAAAAATCAGCCCCAGCATTTT. Translating it yields CASTTGGKNQPQHF.

The chain uses TRBV7-9 and TRBJ2-7; no reliable D call. CDR1 SEHNR and CDR2 FQNEAQ come from the germline V gene (reference sequence). This CDR3 comprises 14 residues. The V gene lost 4 bases and the J gene lost 0 bases, with 10 bases spanning the gap. The CDR3 protein is CASSSLRSSYEQYF. CDR3 sequence (DNA): TGTGCCAGCAGCTCACTGCGGAGCTCCTACGAGCAGTACTTC.

The chain employs TRBV6-1 and TRBJ2-3, with D uncertain. Germline V gene data show CDR1 as MNHNS and CDR2 as SASEGT. Trimming removed 5 bases from V and 2 bases from J, with 11 bases in between. The CDR3 extends over 14 amino acids. This chain's CDR3 is CASSIPRLTDTQYF. For the CDR3, the DNA is TGTGCCAGCAGTATCCCCCGGCTCACAGATACGCAGTATTTT.

The J gene is TRBJ2-3, the V gene TRBV5-4; TRBD1 is a possible D gene (6 bases). V gave up 3 bases and J gave up 3 bases, with 8 bases separating them. CDR3 length: 13 residues. CDR1 is SGHNT and CDR2 is YYREEE in the germline V gene (reference sequence). Here the CDR3 DNA reads TGTGCCAGCAGCTCGGGACAAACAGATACGCAGTATTTT. Translated, it gives CASSSGQTDTQYF.

This clone was counted only a few times. V usage is TRBV5-6 and J usage is TRBJ2-7; D not resolved. V was pared by 8 bases and J by 2 bases, with 20 bases between. This CDR3 is 15 amino acids long. Looked up from germline, CDR1 is SGHDT and CDR2 is YYEEEE. This CDR3 is CASLQARRIAYEQYF. CDR3 nucleotides: TGTGCCAGTCTACAAGCACGGCGAATTGCCTACGAGCAGTACTTC.

The chain carries TRBV30 and TRBJ2-7, with a possible D match to TRBD2 (5 bases). CDR1 GTSNPN and CDR2 SVGIG come from the germline V gene (reference sequence). This CDR3 comprises 11 residues. CDR3 protein: CAFGVLYEQYF. CDR3 DNA sequence: TGTGCTTTCGGGGTCCTCTACGAGCAGTACTTC.

CDR3 nucleotide sequence: TGTGCCAGCAGTGTGGTGGGGGGCAATTCACCCCTCCACTTT. Translation: CASSVVGGNSPLHF. The chain uses TRBV6-1 and TRBJ1-6; D may be TRBD1 (6 bases). The germline gives CDR1 MNHNS, CDR2 SASEGT. The CDR3 is made up of 14 amino acids. V gave up 4 bases and J gave up 7 bases, with 11 bases separating them.

The V call is TRBV29-1, the J call TRBJ2-5; 9 bases line up with TRBD2. The germline V gene encodes CDR1 SQVTM and CDR2 ANQGSEA. V shed 4 bases, J shed 3 bases, and the junction held 9 bases outside the gene matches. The CDR3 extends over 15 amino acids. CDR3 amino acids: CSVGASGTIEETQYF. DNA for the CDR3: TGCAGCGTTGGAGCTAGCGGGACTATCGAAGAGACCCAGTACTTC.

The chain has TRBV5-1 and TRBJ1-5; D is unresolved. The CDR3 length is 14 residues. V shed 1 base and J shed 7 bases, with 12 bases lying between them. CDR1 and CDR2 from the germline V gene are SGHRS and YFSETQ. As DNA, the CDR3 is TGCGCCAGCAGCTTGAGTTACAGAGGGCAGCCCCAGCATTTT. Protein: CASSLSYRGQPQHF.

The chain uses TRBV7-9 and TRBJ1-1; D is possibly TRBD1 (5 bases). This CDR3 contains 14 residues. Per germline, CDR1 SEHNR and CDR2 FQNEAQ (reference sequence). Trimming stripped 1 base from V and 4 bases from J, with 10 bases between. The CDR3 sequence: CASSLGWGGTEAFF. The CDR3 DNA reads as TGTGCCAGCAGCTTAGGTTGGGGGGGCACTGAAGCTTTCTTT.

This clone was counted only a few times. The chain employs TRBV5-1 and TRBJ1-6, with TRBD1 as a possible D gene (5 bases). Germline V gives CDR1 SGHRS, CDR2 YFSETQ. V dropped 1 base and J dropped 9 bases, with 14 bases sitting between them. This CDR3 spans 15 amino acids. In DNA, the CDR3 is TGCGCCAGCAGCTTGAGCCGCAGGGCTAGTTCACCCCTCCACTTT. It translates to CASSLSRRASSPLHF.

The chain employs TRBV7-9 and TRBJ1-2, with TRBD1 matching over 10 bases. Germline CDR1 SEHNR, CDR2 FQNEAQ (reference sequence). J gave up 4 bases and V 4 bases, and 9 bases lay outside the gene matches. The CDR3 spans 16 residues. CDR3 sequence reads: CASSSFRDRGIYGYTF. The CDR3 DNA reads as TGTGCCAGCAGCTCCTTCCGGGACAGGGGCATCTATGGCTACACCTTC.

The chain recombines TRBV11-2 with TRBJ1-4; 9 nucleotides match TRBD1. The V gene's germline CDR1 is SGHAT and CDR2 FQNNGV. This CDR3 region has 18 residues. With V trimmed by 5 bases and J by 7 bases, 17 bases remained unmatched. CDR3 residues: CASSPRFQGGTGFEKLFF. The CDR3 DNA reads TGTGCCAGCAGCCCACGATTCCAGGGTGGGACAGGGTTTGAAAAACTGTTTTTT. Full variable domain (rest looked up from reference TRBV11-2 and TRBJ1-4): EAGVAQSPRYKIIEKRQSVAFWCNPISGHATLYWYQQILGQGPKLLIQFQNNGVVDDSQLPKDRFSAERLKGVDSTLKIQPAKLEDSAVYLCASSPRFQGGTGFEKLFFGSGTQLSVL.

Judged by abundance, this clone is medium-sized (0.01 to 0.1%). The V call is TRBV15, the J call TRBJ1-3; D gene ambiguous. The V gene lost 8 bases and the J gene lost 0 bases, with 14 bases spanning the gap. Germline V lookup: CDR1 LNHNV, CDR2 YYDKDF (reference sequence). The CDR3 loop spans 15 amino acids. CDR3 sequence (DNA): TGTGCCACCGAGGACGTCATGAGCTCTGGAAACACCATATATTTT. The encoded protein is CATEDVMSSGNTIYF.

This clone was picked up one time. This chain connects TRBV4-1 to TRBJ2-7; D is uncertain. The CDR3 has 15 amino acids. Germline V CDR1 and CDR2: MGHRA, YSYEKL. V was shortened by 8 bases and J by 4 bases, with 21 bases between the two germline ends. The CDR3 region has the DNA TGCGCCAGCCGCCCCCTTGGTCTACCAGTGTACGAGCAGTACTTC. It specifies CASRPLGLPVYEQYF.

The chain uses TRBV28 and TRBJ2-7; D remains ambiguous. Germline V gene data show CDR1 as MDHEN and CDR2 as SYDVKM. The CDR3 contains 13 residues. Trimming took off 10 bases at V and 2 bases at J, with 15 bases between the two ends. The CDR3 DNA sequence: TGTGCCACCGCCGAGACACCAACCTACGAGCAGTACTTC. This gives the protein CATAETPTYEQYF.

This chain joins TRBV30 and TRBJ2-5; TRBD2 matches at 7 bases. The CDR3 totals 14 residues. Germline V gene sequence: CDR1 GTSNPN, CDR2 SVGIG (reference sequence). Trimming cost V 1 base and J 2 bases; bases outside gene matches: 4. The CDR3 bases are TGTGCCTGGAGTGACCTAGCGGTTCAAGAGACCCAGTACTTC. It yields the protein CAWSDLAVQETQYF. Full variable domain (outside the CDR3, taken from reference TRBV30 and TRBJ2-5): SQTIHQWPATLVQPVGSPLSLECTVEGTSNPNLYWYRQAAGRGLQLLFYSVGIGQISSEVPQNLSASRPQDRQFILSSKKLLLSDSGFYLCAWSDLAVQETQYFGPGTRLLVL.

This rearrangement joins TRBV4-1 to TRBJ2-1, with 9 bases matching TRBD1. The germline gives CDR1 MGHRA, CDR2 YSYEKL. The J segment lost 9 bases and the V segment lost 5 bases, leaving 5 bases of the junction unmatched. The CDR3 is 13 residues long. CDR3 nucleotide sequence: TGCGCCAGCAGCTGGGACAGGGTTGGTGAGCAGTTCTTC. Translating gives CASSWDRVGEQFF.

The chain has TRBV7-9 and TRBJ1-6; 7 bases are a match to TRBD1. V lost 4 bases and J lost 3; bases outside the gene matches: 6. The CDR3 covers 16 residues. Per the germline V gene, CDR1 is SEHNR and CDR2 is FQNEAQ (reference sequence). CDR3 sequence: CASSSGQTYYNSPLHF. DNA for the CDR3: TGTGCCAGCAGCTCGGGACAGACCTACTATAATTCACCCCTCCACTTT.